Listed below are T cell receptor beta chains from one sample, sequenced in a study of cytomegalovirus exposure and HLA in healthy donors. The table came from immunoSEQ multiplex PCR; TCRdb's copy has only in-frame clones and leaves some out. The sample has about 160,000 clones, 82% seen once. The sequencing sample was made of PBMCs. The receptor source for this set is a girl aged 2 to 10 in good health and CMV-seropositive. Both conserved end residues are part of each CDR3. The order of the fields is V gene, clone size, D gene, J gene, CDR3 length, CDR3 protein, CDR3 DNA. The D gene is left open where the match is weak. Clone size is not always given. Where it is, it says once, few, many or a class for expanded clones.

TRBV10-3	-	-	TRBJ1-5	18	CAISESTGRRDSNQPQHF	TGTGCCATCAGTGAGTCGACTGGCAGACGGGATAGCAATCAGCCCCAGCATTTT
TRBV18	-	TRBD1	TRBJ2-7	15	CASSPGTGGVYEQYF	TGTGCCAGCTCACCTGGGACAGGGGGCGTCTACGAGCAGTACTTC
TRBV9	-	TRBD1	TRBJ2-6	20	CASSAPRDSQGRAGANVLTF	TGTGCCAGCAGCGCACCTCGGGACAGTCAAGGAAGAGCCGGGGCCAACGTCCTGACTTTC
TRBV10-1	-	TRBD1	TRBJ1-1	17	CASIQSGTGQLNTEAFF	TGCGCCAGCATTCAATCCGGGACAGGTCAGCTGAACACTGAAGCTTTCTTT
TRBV15	-	-	TRBJ2-2	14	CATSAGGLTGELFF	TGTGCCACCAGCGCAGGGGGGTTAACCGGGGAGCTGTTTTTT
TRBV30	-	-	TRBJ2-7	12	CAWTTPGYEQYF	TGTGCCTGGACCACTCCTGGCTACGAGCAGTACTTC
TRBV27	-	-	TRBJ2-3	15	CASSLFGLVTDTQYF	TGTGCCAGCAGTTTATTTGGGTTGGTCACAGATACCCAGTATTTT
TRBV6-5	once	TRBD1	TRBJ1-1	14	CASSYSDRGLEAFF	TGTGCCAGCAGTTATAGCGACAGGGGGCTTGAAGCTTTCTTT
TRBV5-4	-	-	TRBJ2-2	13	CASSLGATGELFF	TGTGCCAGCAGCTTGGGGGCCACCGGGGAGCTGTTTTTT
TRBV9	few	-	TRBJ2-5	15	CASSVGSGVQETQYF	TGTGCCAGCAGCGTAGGTTCGGGGGTTCAAGAGACCCAGTACTTC
TRBV5-6	-	-	TRBJ2-5	15	CASTGPLEDFETQYF	TGTGCCAGCACTGGGCCGTTGGAGGATTTCGAGACCCAGTACTTC
TRBV4-1	few	TRBD1	TRBJ1-1	15	CASSQIGTGDTEAFF	TGCGCCAGCAGCCAGATAGGGACAGGGGACACTGAAGCTTTCTTT
TRBV9	-	-	TRBJ2-5	16	CASSVDRGGPGETQYF	TGTGCCAGCAGCGTAGACCGAGGAGGGCCGGGGGAGACCCAGTACTTC
TRBV30	-	-	TRBJ2-1	16	CAWSEGGYRPYNEQFF	TGTGCCTGGAGTGAAGGCGGTTATCGCCCCTACAATGAGCAGTTCTTC
TRBV4-1	-	TRBD1	TRBJ1-5	15	CASSQVRQGNQPQHF	TGCGCCAGCAGCCAAGTTCGACAGGGAAATCAGCCCCAGCATTTT